These 24 T cell receptor beta chains were sequenced from one sample in a study of identifying expanded T cells in peripheral blood. Some clones are missing from TCRdb's copy, which holds only in-frame ones; the method was immunoSEQ multiplex PCR. The table shows 70,000 to 95,000 clones, with 88% occurring only once. Sequenced: blood. These receptors were collected from a person aged 18 to 70 in good health.

V and J are TRBV27 and TRBJ2-7, with TRBD2 identical over 14 bases. Germline CDR1 reads MNHEY; CDR2 reads SMNVEV (reference sequence). CDR3 length equals 18 residues. Unmatched junction bases numbered 18, after V lost 7 bases and J lost 7 bases. As DNA, the CDR3 is TGTGCCAGCACCCCGGGACTAGCGGGAGATCTCGGCCAGCAGGAGCAGTACTTC. It specifies CASTPGLAGDLGQQEQYF.

The chain employs TRBV30 and TRBJ2-5; TRBD2 matches at 10 bases. The assigned J gene may be wrong: the sequence end matches TRBJ2-7 better. The CDR3 contains 16 residues. The germline gives CDR1 GTSNPN, CDR2 SVGIG (reference sequence). CDR3 sequence reads: CAWSVPSGGGSYEQYF. In DNA form, the CDR3 reads TGTGCCTGGAGTGTTCCTAGCGGGGGCGGTTCCTACGAGCAGTACTTC.

CDR3 sequence: CASSFDSPYDEQYF. The CDR3 DNA follows: TGTGCCAGCAGCTTTGACAGCCCGTACGACGAGCAGTACTTC. This chain uses TRBV7-9 with TRBJ2-7, with D possibly TRBD1 on 5 matching bases. This CDR3 comprises 14 residues. Germline V CDR1 and CDR2: SEHNR, FQNEAQ (reference sequence). The V and J ends lost 3 bases and 5 bases respectively, with 14 bases between them.

The chain links TRBV2 to TRBJ1-1, with D possibly being TRBD1 (6 bases). The CDR3 is made up of 15 amino acids. Germline V gene data show CDR1 as SNHLY and CDR2 as FYNNEI. The ends were cut back, 2 bases at V and 1 base at J, with 11 bases in the middle. The chain's CDR3 is CASSEMWGQNTEAFF. CDR3 sequence (DNA): TGTGCCAGCAGTGAAATGTGGGGACAGAACACTGAAGCTTTCTTT.

This chain links TRBV7-6 with TRBJ2-5; 7 bases are a match to TRBD2. Trimming removed 8 bases from V and 5 bases from J; junction bases left unmatched: 8. Germline V gene sequence: CDR1 SGHVS, CDR2 FNYEAQ. The CDR3 length is 13 residues. DNA for the CDR3: TGTGCCAGCCAGCGGGATGAGACGGAGACCCAGTACTTC. It yields the protein CASQRDETETQYF.

The chain is built from TRBV7-9 and TRBJ2-5; the D is unclear. V lost 5 bases and J lost 7, with 8 bases in between. Germline-derived CDR1 and CDR2 are SEHNR and FQNEAQ (reference sequence). There are 11 residues in the CDR3. The CDR3 spells CASSTLGTQYF. The CDR3 DNA reads TGTGCCAGCAGCACGCTTGGGACCCAGTACTTC.

This clone has a single count. This sequence joins TRBV4-1 and TRBJ2-1, with D possibly matching TRBD2 (5 bases). Germline assignment: CDR1 MGHRA and CDR2 YSYEKL. V was pared by 2 bases and J by 4 bases, with 12 bases between. This CDR3 is 15 amino acids long. The CDR3, as DNA: TGCGCCAGCAGCCAAAGAAGCGGACCATACAATGAGCAGTTCTTC. It codes for CASSQRSGPYNEQFF.

V gene TRBV23-1 combines with J gene TRBJ1-4; D ambiguous. TRBV23-1 carries the ORF label, with uncertain function. V lost 0 bases to trimming and J lost 13 bases, with 18 bases between them. The CDR3 runs 15 residues. CDR3 sequence: CASSQSKKPVLRLFF. The CDR3 nucleotides read TGCGCCAGCAGTCAATCCAAAAAACCCGTACTGCGACTGTTTTTT.

About this clone itself: One end of the junction does not line up with germline, which may come from a read error. This sequence joins TRBV6-5 and TRBJ2-1; D possibly matches TRBD1 or TRBD2 (5 bases each). Looked up from germline, CDR1 is MNHEY and CDR2 is SVGAGI. The CDR3 is 12 amino acids. The chain's CDR3 is CATSWGEGPHLF. The CDR3 DNA reads as TGTGCCACCTCCTGGGGAGAGGGACCCCACCTCTTC.

This clone has just one count. The chain uses TRBV6-5 and TRBJ1-2; the D gene is possibly TRBD1 (6 bases). Germline V gene sequence: CDR1 MNHEY, CDR2 SVGAGI. Trimming left V 6 bases short and J 8 bases short, with 19 bases between. This CDR3 comprises 14 residues. The CDR3 loop is CASSSAGTTGGYTF. CDR3 DNA: TGTGCCAGCAGCAGCGCAGGGACAACAGGCGGCTACACCTTC.

The chain recombines TRBV10-3 with TRBJ2-7; perhaps TRBD1 as D (5 bases). V dropped 8 bases and J dropped 6 bases, with 14 bases sitting between them. There are 12 residues in the CDR3. Germline assignment: CDR1 ENHRY and CDR2 SYGVKD. The CDR3 here is CAIVGQTGEQYF. The CDR3 DNA is TGTGCCATCGTGGGCCAAACAGGCGAGCAGTACTTC.

The CDR3: CASSSPLRGRSSYNEQFF. The DNA for the CDR3 is TGTGCCAGCAGCTCACCCTTAAGGGGCCGTTCCTCCTACAATGAGCAGTTCTTC. The chain combines TRBV11-2 with TRBJ2-1; D perhaps matches TRBD1 (5 bases). The V gene's germline CDR1 is SGHAT and CDR2 FQNNGV. CDR3 length equals 18 residues. V was clipped by 4 bases and J by 0 bases, with 19 bases between them.

The gene calls are TRBV6-4 and TRBJ2-3; no clear D. The ends were cut back, 3 bases at V and 0 bases at J, with 7 bases in the middle. The CDR3 has 14 residues. The germline V gene encodes CDR1 MRHNA and CDR2 SNTAGT. The DNA of the CDR3 is TGTGCCAGCAGTGAAGCTTCTAGCACAGATACGCAGTATTTT. It encodes CASSEASSTDTQYF.

The CDR3 region is CAISGTSGSTYEQYF. The CDR3 nucleotides are TGTGCCATCAGTGGGACTAGCGGATCAACCTACGAGCAGTACTTC. This sequence joins TRBV10-3 and TRBJ2-7; 10 bases line up with TRBD2. This CDR3 spans 15 amino acids. Germline assignment: CDR1 ENHRY and CDR2 SYGVKD. Trimming cost V 4 bases and J 2 bases; bases outside gene matches: 5.

This clone was seen once. The rearrangement uses TRBV12-5 and TRBJ1-5, with a weak D call TRBD1 (6 bases). V gave up 1 base and J gave up 4 bases, with 14 bases separating them. Germline V gives CDR1 LGHNT, CDR2 FRNRAP. This CDR3 is built from 16 residues. CDR3 residues: CASGLARRGANQPQHF. CDR3 nucleotide sequence: TGTGCTAGTGGTTTGGCTCGCAGGGGCGCTAATCAGCCCCAGCATTTT. The full variable domain, completed using reference TRBV12-5 and TRBJ1-5, is DARVTQTPRHKVTEMGQEVTMRCQPILGHNTVFWYRQTMMQGLELLAYFRNRAPLDDSGMPKDRFSAEMPDATLATLKIQPSEPRDSAVYFCASGLARRGANQPQHFGDGTRLSIL.

The chain joins TRBV27 to TRBJ2-3; D not certain. Germline V lookup: CDR1 MNHEY, CDR2 SMNVEV (reference sequence). The CDR3 has 13 amino acids. V was cut by 8 bases and J by 1 base, with 10 bases left in between. The CDR3 sequence is CASSLPGTDTQYF. DNA of the CDR3: TGTGCCAGCTCCCTGCCCGGCACAGATACGCAGTATTTT.

This sequence joins TRBV29-1 and TRBJ2-2; no clear D gene. Trimming cost V 2 bases and J 6 bases, with 16 bases left between them. Germline loops: CDR1 SQVTM, CDR2 ANQGSEA. CDR3 length: 15 residues. CDR3 protein: CSVELAREVPGELFF. CDR3 in DNA: TGCAGCGTTGAATTGGCCAGAGAGGTACCCGGGGAGCTGTTTTTT.

The J gene is TRBJ2-7, the V gene TRBV28; no firm D call. CDR3 length equals 14 residues. Trimming pared 2 bases from V and 5 bases from J, leaving 13 bases between. Germline CDR1 and CDR2: MDHEN and SYDVKM. The CDR3 nucleotides read TGTGCCAGCAGTTTAATAGGGTCGCGGCACGAGCAGTACTTC. It codes for CASSLIGSRHEQYF.

The V and J genes are TRBV2 and TRBJ2-3; D might be TRBD1 (5 bases). Germline lookup yields CDR1 SNHLY and CDR2 FYNNEI. Trimming left V 6 bases short and J 7 bases short, with 11 bases between. This CDR3 is 12 amino acids long. CDR3 amino acids: CASSEQEYTQYF. The CDR3 DNA reads as TGTGCCAGCAGCGAACAGGAGTATACGCAGTATTTT.

This rearrangement joins TRBV5-1 to TRBJ1-4, with D possibly matching TRBD1 (5 bases). The V end lost 4 bases, the J end lost 5 bases, and 9 bases lay between the germline ends. Germline V gives CDR1 SGHRS, CDR2 YFSETQ. This CDR3 has 13 amino acids. The CDR3: CASSAAGNEKLFF. The CDR3, as DNA: TGCGCCAGCAGCGCGGCAGGGAATGAAAAACTGTTTTTT.

The chain links TRBV6-5 to TRBJ2-7; maybe TRBD2 (7 bases). The V end was cut by 4 bases, the J end by 3 bases, with 10 bases between. CDR1 and CDR2 (germline): MNHEY, SVGAGI. CDR3 length: 13 residues. Here the CDR3 reads CASSSGDYYEQYF. The CDR3 coding sequence is TGTGCCAGCAGTTCAGGGGACTACTACGAGCAGTACTTC.

The CDR3 DNA reads TGTGCCAGCAGCCCCCCGCCGGGACAGGCGAGGCCCCAGCATTTT. It encodes CASSPPPGQARPQHF. J is TRBJ1-5 and V is TRBV7-2; 8 bases align to TRBD1. CDR1 and CDR2 (germline): SGHTA, FQGNSA. V shed 5 bases and J 9 bases; nucleotides not matched to a gene: 12. This CDR3 spans 15 amino acids.

This rearrangement joins TRBV28 to TRBJ1-3, with 7 positions matching TRBD1. The germline V gene has CDR1 MDHEN and CDR2 SYDVKM. Unmatched junction bases numbered 5, after V lost 5 bases and J lost 4 bases. The CDR3 length is 14 residues. In DNA form, the CDR3 reads TGTGCCAGCAGTCCAGGGGGGGCCGGAAACACCATATATTTT. Translating gives CASSPGGAGNTIYF.

V and J are TRBV11-2 and TRBJ2-3; D unresolved. The V and J ends lost 2 bases and 2 bases respectively, with 20 bases between them. This CDR3 comprises 18 residues. From germline, CDR1 is SGHAT and CDR2 FQNNGV. The CDR3 DNA is TGTGCCAGCAGCTTAACTGCAGGCGACCAATATGACACAGATACGCAGTATTTT. Residues: CASSLTAGDQYDTDTQYF.